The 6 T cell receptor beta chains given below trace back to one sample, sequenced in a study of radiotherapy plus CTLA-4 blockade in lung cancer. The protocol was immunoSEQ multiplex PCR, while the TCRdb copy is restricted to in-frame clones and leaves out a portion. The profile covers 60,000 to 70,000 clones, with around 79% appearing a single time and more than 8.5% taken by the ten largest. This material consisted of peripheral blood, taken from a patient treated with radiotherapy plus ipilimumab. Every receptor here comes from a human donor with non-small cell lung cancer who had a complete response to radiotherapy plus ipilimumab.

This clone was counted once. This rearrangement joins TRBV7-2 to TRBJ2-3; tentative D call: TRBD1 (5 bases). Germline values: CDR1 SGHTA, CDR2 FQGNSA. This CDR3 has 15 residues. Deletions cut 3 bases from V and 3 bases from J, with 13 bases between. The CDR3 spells CASSLKAGFTDTQYF. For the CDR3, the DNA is TGTGCCAGCAGCTTGAAGGCAGGGTTTACAGATACGCAGTATTTT.

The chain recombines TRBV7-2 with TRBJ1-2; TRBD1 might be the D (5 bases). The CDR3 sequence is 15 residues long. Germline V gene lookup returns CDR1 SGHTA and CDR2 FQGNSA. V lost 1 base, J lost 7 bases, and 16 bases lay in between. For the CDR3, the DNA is TGTGCCAGCAGCTTAGATTATTCCAGGGCTCGTGGCTACACCTTC. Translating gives CASSLDYSRARGYTF.

The CDR3, as DNA: TGTGCCATAGGACAGGGGGCCCATGACGAGCAGTACGTC. The encoded protein is CAIGQGAHDEQYV. The J gene is TRBJ2-7, the V gene TRBV10-3, with TRBD1 matching 11 bases. Germline V gene sequence: CDR1 ENHRY, CDR2 SYGVKD. V trimming: 9 bases; J trimming: 5 bases; junction bases outside the gene matches: 6. CDR3 size: 13 residues.

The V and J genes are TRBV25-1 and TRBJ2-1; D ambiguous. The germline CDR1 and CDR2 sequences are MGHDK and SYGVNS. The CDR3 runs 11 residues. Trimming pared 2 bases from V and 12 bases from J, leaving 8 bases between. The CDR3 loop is CASSEGVGQFF. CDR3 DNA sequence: TGTGCCAGCAGTGAAGGGGTGGGGCAGTTCTTC.

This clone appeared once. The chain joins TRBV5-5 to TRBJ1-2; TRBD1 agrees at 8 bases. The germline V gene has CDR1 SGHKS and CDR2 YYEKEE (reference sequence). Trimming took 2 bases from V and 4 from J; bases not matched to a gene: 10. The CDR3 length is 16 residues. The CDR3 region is CASSFDRGQGGYGYTF. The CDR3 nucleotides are TGTGCCAGCAGCTTTGACAGGGGCCAGGGAGGCTATGGCTACACCTTC.

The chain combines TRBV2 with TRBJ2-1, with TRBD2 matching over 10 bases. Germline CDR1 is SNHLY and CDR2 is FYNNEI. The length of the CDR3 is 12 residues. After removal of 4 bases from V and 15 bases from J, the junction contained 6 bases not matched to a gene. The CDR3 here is CASSADSGRWFF. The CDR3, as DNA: TGTGCCAGCAGTGCGGATAGCGGGAGGTGGTTCTTC.